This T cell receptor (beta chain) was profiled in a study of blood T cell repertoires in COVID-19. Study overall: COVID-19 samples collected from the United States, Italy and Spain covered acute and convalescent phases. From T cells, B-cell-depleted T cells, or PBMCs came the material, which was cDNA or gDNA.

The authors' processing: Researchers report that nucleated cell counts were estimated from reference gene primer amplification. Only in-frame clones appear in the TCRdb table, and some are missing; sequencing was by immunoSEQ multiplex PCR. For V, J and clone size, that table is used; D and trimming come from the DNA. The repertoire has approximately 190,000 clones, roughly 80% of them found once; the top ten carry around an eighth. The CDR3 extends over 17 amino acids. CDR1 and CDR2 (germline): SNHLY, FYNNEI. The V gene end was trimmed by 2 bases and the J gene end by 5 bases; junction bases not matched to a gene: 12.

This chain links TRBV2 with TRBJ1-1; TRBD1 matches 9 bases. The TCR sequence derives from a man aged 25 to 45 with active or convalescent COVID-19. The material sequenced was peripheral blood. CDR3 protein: CASSESRQGQGSTEAFF. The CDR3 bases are TGTGCCAGCAGTGAATCGCGGCAAGGACAGGGGAGTACTGAAGCTTTCTTT.